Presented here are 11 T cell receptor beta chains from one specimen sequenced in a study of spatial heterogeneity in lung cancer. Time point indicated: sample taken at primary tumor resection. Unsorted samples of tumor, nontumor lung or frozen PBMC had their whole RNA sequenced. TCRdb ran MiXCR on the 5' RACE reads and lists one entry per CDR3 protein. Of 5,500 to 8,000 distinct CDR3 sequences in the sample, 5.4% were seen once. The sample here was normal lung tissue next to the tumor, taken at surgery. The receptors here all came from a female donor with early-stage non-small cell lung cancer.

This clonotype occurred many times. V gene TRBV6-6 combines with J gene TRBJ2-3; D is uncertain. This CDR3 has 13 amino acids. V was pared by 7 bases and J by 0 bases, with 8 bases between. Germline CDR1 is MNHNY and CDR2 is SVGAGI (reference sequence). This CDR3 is CASILRSTDTQYF. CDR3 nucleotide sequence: TGTGCCAGCATTCTAAGGAGCACAGATACGCAGTATTTT.

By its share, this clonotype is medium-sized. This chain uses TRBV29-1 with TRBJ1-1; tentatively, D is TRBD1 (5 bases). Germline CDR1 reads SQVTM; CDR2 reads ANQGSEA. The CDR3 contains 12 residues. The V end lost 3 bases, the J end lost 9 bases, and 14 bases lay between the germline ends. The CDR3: CSVDTGTLKAFF. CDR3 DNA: TGCAGCGTTGATACGGGGACCCTGAAAGCTTTCTTT.

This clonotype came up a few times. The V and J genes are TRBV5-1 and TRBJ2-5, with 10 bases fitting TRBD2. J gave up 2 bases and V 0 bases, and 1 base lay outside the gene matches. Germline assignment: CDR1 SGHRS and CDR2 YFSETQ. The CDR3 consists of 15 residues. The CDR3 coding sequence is TGCGCCAGCAGCTTGGTACTAGCGGGACAAGAGACCCAGTACTTC. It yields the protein CASSLVLAGQETQYF.

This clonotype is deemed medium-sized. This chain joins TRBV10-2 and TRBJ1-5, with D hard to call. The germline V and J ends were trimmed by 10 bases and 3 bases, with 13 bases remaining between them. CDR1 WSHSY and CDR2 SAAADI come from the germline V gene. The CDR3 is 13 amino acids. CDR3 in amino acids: CATCPTSNQPQHF. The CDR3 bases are TGCGCCACCTGTCCCACGTCCAATCAGCCCCAGCATTTT.

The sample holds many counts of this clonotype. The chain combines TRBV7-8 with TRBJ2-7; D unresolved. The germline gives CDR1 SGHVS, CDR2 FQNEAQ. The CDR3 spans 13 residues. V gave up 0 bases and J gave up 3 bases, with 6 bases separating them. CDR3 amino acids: CASSLAVSYEQYF. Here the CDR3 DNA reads TGTGCCAGCAGCTTAGCAGTGAGCTACGAGCAGTACTTC.

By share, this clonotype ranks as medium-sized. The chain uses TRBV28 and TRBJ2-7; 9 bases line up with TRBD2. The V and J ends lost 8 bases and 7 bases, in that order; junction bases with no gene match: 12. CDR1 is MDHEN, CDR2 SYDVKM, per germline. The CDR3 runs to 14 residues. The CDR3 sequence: CASYSGLAMREQYF. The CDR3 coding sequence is TGTGCCAGCTACAGCGGACTAGCGATGCGGGAGCAGTACTTC.

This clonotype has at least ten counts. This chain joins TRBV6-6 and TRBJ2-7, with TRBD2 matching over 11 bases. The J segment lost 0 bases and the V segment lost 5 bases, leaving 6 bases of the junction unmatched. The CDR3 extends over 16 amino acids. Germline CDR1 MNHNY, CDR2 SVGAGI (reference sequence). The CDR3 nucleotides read TGTGCCAGCAGTCCCACTAGCGGGAGACCCTCCTACGAGCAGTACTTC. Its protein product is CASSPTSGRPSYEQYF.

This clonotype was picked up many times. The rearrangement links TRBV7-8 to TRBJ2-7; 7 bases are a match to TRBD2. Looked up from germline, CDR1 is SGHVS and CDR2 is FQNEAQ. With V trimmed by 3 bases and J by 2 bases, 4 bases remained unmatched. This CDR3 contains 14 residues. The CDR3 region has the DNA TGTGCCAGCAGCTTGGGGGGAGGGGCCTACGAGCAGTACTTC. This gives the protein CASSLGGGAYEQYF.

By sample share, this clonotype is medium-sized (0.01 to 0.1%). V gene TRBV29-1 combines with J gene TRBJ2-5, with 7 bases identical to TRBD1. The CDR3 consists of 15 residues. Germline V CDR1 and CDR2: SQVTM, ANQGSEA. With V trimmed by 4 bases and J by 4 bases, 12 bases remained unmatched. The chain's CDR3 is CSVGAGPTGRETQYF. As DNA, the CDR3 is TGCAGCGTTGGAGCCGGACCGACAGGGAGAGAGACCCAGTACTTC. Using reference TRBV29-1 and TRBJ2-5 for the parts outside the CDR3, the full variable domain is SAVISQKPSRDICQRGTSLTIQCQVDSQVTMMFWYRQQPGQSLTLIATANQGSEATYESGFVIDKFPISRPNLTFSTLTVSNMSPEDSSIYLCSVGAGPTGRETQYFGPGTRLLVL.

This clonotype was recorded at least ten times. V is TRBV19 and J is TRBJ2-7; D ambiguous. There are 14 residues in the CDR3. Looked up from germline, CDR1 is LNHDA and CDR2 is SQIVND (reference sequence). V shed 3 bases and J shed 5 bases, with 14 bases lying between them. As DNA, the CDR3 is TGTGCCAGTAGTATCCGGAGAGCCACCGACGAGCAGTACTTC. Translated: CASSIRRATDEQYF. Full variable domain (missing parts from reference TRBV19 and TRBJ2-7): DGGITQSPKYLFRKEGQNVTLSCEQNLNHDAMYWYRQDPGQGLRLIYYSQIVNDFQKGDIAEGYSVSREKKESFPLTVTSAQKNPTAFYLCASSIRRATDEQYFGPGTRLTVT.

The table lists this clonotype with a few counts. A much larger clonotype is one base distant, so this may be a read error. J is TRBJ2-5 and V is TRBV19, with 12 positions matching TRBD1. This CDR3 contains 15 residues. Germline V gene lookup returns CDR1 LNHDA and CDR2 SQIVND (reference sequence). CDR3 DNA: TGTGCCTGTAGAACCGGGACAGGGGGCCGAGAGACCCAGTACTTC. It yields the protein CACRTGTGGRETQYF.